This TCR beta chain came from a study of T cells after yellow fever vaccination. Broader study findings: Bulk-population clonotypes that are abundant could appear as contaminants in FACS-sorted repertoires. Researchers report a weaker secondary response that nonetheless peaked faster, day 5 versus 15.

Germline lookup yields CDR1 LNHDA and CDR2 SQIVND (reference sequence). V was pared by 7 bases and J by 5 bases, with 8 bases of the junction left unmatched. This CDR3 has 14 residues. TCRdb processed the 5' RACE reads anew with MiXCR; each CDR3 protein has one entry. Of hundreds of thousands of distinct CDR3 sequences in the sample, about 12% were seen once. Concerning this clonotype itself: What it binds is unknown.

The sample consisted of PBMCs, taken on the day of the yellow fever booster vaccination. The receptor's source is a man between 25 and 39 years old who received the YFV17D yellow fever vaccine. The genes are TRBV19 and TRBJ2-5, with 9 nucleotides matching TRBD2. The CDR3 reads CASKYSGSAETQYF. The DNA for the CDR3 is TGTGCCAGTAAATATAGCGGGAGCGCTGAGACCCAGTACTTC. Combining the CDR3 with reference TRBV19 and TRBJ2-5 gives the whole variable domain DGGITQSPKYLFRKEGQNVTLSCEQNLNHDAMYWYRQDPGQGLRLIYYSQIVNDFQKGDIAEGYSVSREKKESFPLTVTSAQKNPTAFYLCASKYSGSAETQYFGPGTRLLVL.